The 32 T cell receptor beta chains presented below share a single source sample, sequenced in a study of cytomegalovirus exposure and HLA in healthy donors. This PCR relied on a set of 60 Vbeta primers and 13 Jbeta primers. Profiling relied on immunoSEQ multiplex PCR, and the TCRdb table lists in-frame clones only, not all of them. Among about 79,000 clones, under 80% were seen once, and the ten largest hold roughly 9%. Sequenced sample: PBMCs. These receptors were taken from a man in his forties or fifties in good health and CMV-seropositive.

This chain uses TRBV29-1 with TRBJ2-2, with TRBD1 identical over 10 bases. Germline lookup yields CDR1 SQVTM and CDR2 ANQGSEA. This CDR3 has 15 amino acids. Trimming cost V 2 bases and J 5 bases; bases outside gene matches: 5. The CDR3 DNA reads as TGCAGCGTTGAACCCCGGGGACAGGGGACCGGGGAGCTGTTTTTT. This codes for CSVEPRGQGTGELFF.

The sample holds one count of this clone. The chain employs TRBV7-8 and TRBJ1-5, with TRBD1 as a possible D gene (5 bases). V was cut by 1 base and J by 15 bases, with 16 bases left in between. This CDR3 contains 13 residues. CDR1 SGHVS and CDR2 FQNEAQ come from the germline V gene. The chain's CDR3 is CASSLVSTECLHF. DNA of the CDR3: TGTGCCAGCAGCTTAGTCTCGACAGAGTGCCTGCATTTT.

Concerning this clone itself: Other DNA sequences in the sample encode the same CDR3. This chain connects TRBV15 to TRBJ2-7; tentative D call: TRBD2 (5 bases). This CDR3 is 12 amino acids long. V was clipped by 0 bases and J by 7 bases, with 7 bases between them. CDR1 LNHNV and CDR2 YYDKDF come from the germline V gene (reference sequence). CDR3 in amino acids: CATSRDTGEQYF. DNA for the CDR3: TGTGCCACCAGCAGAGATACGGGGGAGCAGTACTTC.

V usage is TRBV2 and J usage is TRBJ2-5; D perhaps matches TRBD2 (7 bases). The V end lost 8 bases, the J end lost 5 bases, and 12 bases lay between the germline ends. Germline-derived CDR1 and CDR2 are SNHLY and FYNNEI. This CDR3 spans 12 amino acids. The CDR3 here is CASGGAGETQYF. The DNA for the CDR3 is TGTGCCAGCGGGGGGGCCGGCGAGACCCAGTACTTC.

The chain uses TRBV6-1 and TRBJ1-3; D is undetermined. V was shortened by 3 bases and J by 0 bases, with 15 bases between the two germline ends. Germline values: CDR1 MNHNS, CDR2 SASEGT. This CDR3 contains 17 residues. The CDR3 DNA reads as TGTGCCAGCAGTGACGGGGTTGGGATGATCTCTGGAAACACCATATATTTT. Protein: CASSDGVGMISGNTIYF.

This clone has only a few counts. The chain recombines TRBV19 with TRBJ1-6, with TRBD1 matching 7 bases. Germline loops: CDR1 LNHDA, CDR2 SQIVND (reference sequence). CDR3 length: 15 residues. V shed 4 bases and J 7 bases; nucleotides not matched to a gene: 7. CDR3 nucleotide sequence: TGTGCCAGTAGTAGATCCCCGACAGGGAATTCACCCCTCCACTTT. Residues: CASSRSPTGNSPLHF.

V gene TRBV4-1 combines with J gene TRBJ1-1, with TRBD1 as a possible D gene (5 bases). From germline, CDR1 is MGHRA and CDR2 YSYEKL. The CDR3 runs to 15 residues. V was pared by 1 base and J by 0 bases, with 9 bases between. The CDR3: CASSQGQGMNTEAFF. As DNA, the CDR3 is TGCGCCAGCAGCCAAGGGCAGGGAATGAACACTGAAGCTTTCTTT.

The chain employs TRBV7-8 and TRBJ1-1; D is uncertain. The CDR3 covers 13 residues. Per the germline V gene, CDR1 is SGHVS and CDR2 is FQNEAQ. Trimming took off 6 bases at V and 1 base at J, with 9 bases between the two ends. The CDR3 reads CASSRGPNTEAFF. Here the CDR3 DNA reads TGTGCCAGCAGTCGGGGTCCGAACACTGAAGCTTTCTTT.

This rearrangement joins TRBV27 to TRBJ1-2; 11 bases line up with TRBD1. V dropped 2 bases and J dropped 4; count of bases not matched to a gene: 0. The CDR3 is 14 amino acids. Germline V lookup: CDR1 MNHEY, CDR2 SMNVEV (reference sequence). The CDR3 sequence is CASSLGQGAYGYTF. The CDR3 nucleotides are TGTGCCAGCAGTTTAGGACAGGGGGCCTATGGCTACACCTTC.

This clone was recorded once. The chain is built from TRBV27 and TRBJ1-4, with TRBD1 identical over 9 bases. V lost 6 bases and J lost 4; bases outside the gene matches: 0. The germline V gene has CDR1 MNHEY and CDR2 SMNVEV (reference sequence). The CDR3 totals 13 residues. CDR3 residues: CASRDRGNEKLFF. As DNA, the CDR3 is TGTGCCAGCAGGGACAGGGGTAATGAAAAACTGTTTTTT.

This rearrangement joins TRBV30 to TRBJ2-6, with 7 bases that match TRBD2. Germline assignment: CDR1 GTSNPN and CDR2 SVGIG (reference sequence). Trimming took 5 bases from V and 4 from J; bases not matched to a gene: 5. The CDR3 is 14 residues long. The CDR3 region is CAWADGRGANVLTF. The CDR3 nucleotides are TGTGCCTGGGCTGACGGGAGGGGGGCCAACGTCCTGACTTTC.

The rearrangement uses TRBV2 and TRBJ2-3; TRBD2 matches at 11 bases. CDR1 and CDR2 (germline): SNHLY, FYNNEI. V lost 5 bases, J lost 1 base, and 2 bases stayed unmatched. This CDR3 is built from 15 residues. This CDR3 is CASSSTSGGTDTQYF. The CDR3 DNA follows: TGTGCCAGCAGTTCGACTAGCGGGGGCACAGATACGCAGTATTTT. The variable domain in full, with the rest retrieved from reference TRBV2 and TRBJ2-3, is EPEVTQTPSHQVTQMGQEVILRCVPISNHLYFYWYRQILGQKVEFLVSFYNNEISEKSEIFDDQFSVERPDGSNFTLKIRSTKLEDSAMYFCASSSTSGGTDTQYFGPGTRLTVL.

CDR3 DNA sequence: TGTGCCTGGAGTCCCGGGACAGACAGCTCCTACGAGCAGTACTTC. Translated, it gives CAWSPGTDSSYEQYF. This sequence joins TRBV30 and TRBJ2-7, with 7 bases lining up with TRBD1. The trim removed 2 bases at V and 0 bases at J, leaving 7 bases unmatched. Germline values: CDR1 GTSNPN, CDR2 SVGIG (reference sequence). The CDR3 has 15 residues.

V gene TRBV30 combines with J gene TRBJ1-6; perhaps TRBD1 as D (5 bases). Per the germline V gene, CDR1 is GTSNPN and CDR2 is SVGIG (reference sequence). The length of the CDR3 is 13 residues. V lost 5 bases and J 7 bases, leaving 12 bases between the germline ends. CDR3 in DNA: TGTGCCTGGCGGGGGTACAGGAATTCACCCCTCCACTTT. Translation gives CAWRGYRNSPLHF.

The CDR3: CASTARSPSTDTQYF. The CDR3 DNA is TGTGCCAGCACCGCGAGGTCCCCTAGCACAGATACGCAGTATTTT. The V call is TRBV5-6, the J call TRBJ2-3; no definite D call. Germline lookup yields CDR1 SGHDT and CDR2 YYEEEE. V was clipped by 6 bases and J by 0 bases, with 14 bases between them. This CDR3 comprises 15 residues.

The CDR3 reads CASERRGGGVIQPQHF. CDR3 in DNA: TGTGCCAGCGAAAGGCGGGGGGGAGGTGTGATCCAGCCCCAGCATTTT. The chain combines TRBV6-6 with TRBJ1-5; D may be TRBD1 (5 bases). V shed 8 bases and J shed 7 bases, with 24 bases lying between them. The CDR3 runs to 16 residues. CDR1 is MNHNY and CDR2 is SVGAGI in the germline V gene (reference sequence).

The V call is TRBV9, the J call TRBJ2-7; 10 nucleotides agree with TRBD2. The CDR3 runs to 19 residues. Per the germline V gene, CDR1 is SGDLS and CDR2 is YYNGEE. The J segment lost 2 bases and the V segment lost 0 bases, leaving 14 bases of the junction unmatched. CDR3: CASSVVRALAGVWAYEQYF. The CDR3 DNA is TGTGCCAGCAGCGTAGTCAGAGCCCTAGCGGGAGTGTGGGCCTACGAGCAGTACTTC.

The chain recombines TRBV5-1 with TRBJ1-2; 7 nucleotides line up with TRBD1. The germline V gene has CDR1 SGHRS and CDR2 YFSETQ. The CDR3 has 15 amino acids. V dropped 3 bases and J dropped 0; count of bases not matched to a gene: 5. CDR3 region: CASSSGQASNYGYTF. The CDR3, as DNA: TGCGCCAGCAGCTCCGGACAGGCATCTAACTATGGCTACACCTTC.

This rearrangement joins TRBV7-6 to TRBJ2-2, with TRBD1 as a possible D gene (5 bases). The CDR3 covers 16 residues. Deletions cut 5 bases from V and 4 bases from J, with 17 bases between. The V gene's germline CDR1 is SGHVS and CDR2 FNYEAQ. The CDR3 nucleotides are TGTGCCAGCAGCGATAGGGGTGGGTCAGGCACCGGGGAGCTGTTTTTT. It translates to CASSDRGGSGTGELFF.

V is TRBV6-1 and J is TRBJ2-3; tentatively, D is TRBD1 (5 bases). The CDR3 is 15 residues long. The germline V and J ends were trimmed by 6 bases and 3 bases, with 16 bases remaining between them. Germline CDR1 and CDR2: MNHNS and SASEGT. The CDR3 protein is CASSSRAVGTDTQYF. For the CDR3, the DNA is TGTGCCAGCAGCTCCAGGGCCGTTGGTACAGATACGCAGTATTTT.

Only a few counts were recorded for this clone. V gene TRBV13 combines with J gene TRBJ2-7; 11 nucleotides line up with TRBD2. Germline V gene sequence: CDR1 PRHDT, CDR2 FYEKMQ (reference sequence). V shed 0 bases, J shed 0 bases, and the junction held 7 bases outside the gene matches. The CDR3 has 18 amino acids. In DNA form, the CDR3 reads TGTGCCAGCAGCTTAGGCTTTGGACTAGCGGGCTTCTCCTACGAGCAGTACTTC. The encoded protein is CASSLGFGLAGFSYEQYF.

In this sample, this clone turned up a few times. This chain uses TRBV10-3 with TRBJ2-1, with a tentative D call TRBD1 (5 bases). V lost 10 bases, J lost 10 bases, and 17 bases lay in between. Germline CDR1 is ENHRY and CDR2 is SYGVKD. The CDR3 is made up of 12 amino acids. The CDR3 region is CATQGPTAEQFF. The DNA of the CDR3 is TGTGCCACCCAAGGCCCGACAGCAGAGCAGTTCTTC.

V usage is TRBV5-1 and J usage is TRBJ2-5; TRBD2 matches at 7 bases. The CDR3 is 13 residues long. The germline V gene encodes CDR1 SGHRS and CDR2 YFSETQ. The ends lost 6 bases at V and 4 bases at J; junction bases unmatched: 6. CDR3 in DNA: TGCGCCAGCACCAACGGGGGGTCAGAGACCCAGTACTTC. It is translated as CASTNGGSETQYF.

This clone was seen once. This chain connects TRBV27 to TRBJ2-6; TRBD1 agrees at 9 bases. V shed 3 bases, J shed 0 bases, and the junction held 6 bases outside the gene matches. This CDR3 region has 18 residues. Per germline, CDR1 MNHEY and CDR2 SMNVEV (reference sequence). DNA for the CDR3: TGTGCCAGCAGTTTGCGGGGGACAGGGTCCTCTGGGGCCAACGTCCTGACTTTC. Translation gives CASSLRGTGSSGANVLTF.

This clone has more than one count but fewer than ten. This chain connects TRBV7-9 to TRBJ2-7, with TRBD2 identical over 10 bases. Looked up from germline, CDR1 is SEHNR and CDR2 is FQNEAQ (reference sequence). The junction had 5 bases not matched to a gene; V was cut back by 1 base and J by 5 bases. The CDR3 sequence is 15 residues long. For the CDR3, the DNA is TGTGCCAGCAGCTTAGGCGCTAGCGGGAGCAACGAGCAGTACTTC. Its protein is CASSLGASGSNEQYF.

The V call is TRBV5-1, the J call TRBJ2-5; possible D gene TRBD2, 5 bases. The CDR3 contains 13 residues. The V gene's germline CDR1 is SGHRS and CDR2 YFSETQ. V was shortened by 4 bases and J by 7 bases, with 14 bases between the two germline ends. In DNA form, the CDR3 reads TGCGCCAGCAGCCGGGAATCGGAAGGGACCCAGTACTTC. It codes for CASSRESEGTQYF.

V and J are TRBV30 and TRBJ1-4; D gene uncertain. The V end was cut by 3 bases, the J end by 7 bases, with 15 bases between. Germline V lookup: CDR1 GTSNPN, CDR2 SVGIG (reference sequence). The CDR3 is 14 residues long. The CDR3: CAWRASQRGEKLFF. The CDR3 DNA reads TGTGCCTGGAGGGCGAGTCAACGGGGTGAAAAACTGTTTTTT.

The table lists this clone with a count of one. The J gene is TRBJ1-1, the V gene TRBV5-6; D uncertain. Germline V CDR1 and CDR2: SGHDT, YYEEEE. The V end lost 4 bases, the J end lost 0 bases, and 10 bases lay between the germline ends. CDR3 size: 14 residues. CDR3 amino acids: CASSPTEMNTEAFF. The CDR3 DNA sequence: TGTGCCAGCAGCCCTACAGAGATGAACACTGAAGCTTTCTTT.

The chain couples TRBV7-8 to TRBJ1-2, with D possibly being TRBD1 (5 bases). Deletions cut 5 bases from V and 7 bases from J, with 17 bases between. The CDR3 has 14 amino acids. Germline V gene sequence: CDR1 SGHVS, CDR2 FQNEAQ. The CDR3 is CASSLGRAQGGYTF. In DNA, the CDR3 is TGTGCCAGCAGCCTAGGACGGGCCCAGGGTGGCTACACCTTC.

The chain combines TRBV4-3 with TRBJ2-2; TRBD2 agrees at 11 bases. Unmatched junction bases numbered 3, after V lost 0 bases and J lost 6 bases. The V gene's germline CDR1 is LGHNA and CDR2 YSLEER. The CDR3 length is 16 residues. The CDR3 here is CASSQDTSGGAGELFF. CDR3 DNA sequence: TGCGCCAGCAGCCAAGATACTAGCGGGGGTGCCGGGGAGCTGTTTTTT.

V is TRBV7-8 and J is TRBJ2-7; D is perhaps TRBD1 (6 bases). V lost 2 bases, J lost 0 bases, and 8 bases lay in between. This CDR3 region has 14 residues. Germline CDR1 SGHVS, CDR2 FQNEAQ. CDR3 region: CASSLRDTSYEQYF. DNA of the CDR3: TGTGCCAGCAGCTTACGGGACACCTCCTACGAGCAGTACTTC.

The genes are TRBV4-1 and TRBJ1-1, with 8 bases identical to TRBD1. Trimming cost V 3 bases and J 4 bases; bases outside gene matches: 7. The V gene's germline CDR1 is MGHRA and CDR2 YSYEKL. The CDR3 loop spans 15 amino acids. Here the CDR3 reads CASSQAGGWGTEAFF. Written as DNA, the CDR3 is TGCGCCAGCAGCCAGGCAGGGGGCTGGGGCACTGAAGCTTTCTTT.